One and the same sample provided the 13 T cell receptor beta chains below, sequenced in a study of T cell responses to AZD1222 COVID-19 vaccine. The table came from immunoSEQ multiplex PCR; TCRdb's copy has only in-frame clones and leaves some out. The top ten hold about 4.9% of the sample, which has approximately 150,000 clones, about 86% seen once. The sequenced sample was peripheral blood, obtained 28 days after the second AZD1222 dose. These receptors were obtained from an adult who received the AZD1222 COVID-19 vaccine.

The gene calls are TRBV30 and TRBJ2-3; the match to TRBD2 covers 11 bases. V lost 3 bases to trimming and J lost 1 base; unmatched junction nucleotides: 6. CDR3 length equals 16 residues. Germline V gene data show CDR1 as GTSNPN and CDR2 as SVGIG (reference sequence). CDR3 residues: CAWSEPGLAGTDTQYF. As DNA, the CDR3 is TGTGCCTGGAGCGAACCGGGACTAGCGGGCACAGATACGCAGTATTTT.

The CDR3 DNA follows: TGTGCCAACCTAAACAGGGCCCAGCCCCAGCATTTT. This encodes CANLNRAQPQHF. This chain uses TRBV27 with TRBJ1-5; D possibly corresponds to TRBD1 (6 bases). V lost 10 bases, J lost 7 bases, and 14 bases lay in between. This CDR3 is 12 amino acids long. Germline V gene lookup returns CDR1 MNHEY and CDR2 SMNVEV (reference sequence).

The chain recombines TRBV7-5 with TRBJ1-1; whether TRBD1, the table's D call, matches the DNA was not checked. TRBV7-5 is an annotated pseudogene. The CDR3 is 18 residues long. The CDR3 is CARSLNHNRGSMNTEAFF. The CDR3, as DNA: TGTGCCAGAAGCTTGAACCACAACAGGGGGTCCATGAACACTGAAGCTTTCTTT.

The CDR3 DNA sequence: TGTGCCAGCAGTTTCAACGGAAACTATGGCTACACCTTC. Amino acids: CASSFNGNYGYTF. The V gene is TRBV27, the J gene TRBJ1-2; D uncertain. Trimming shortened V by 3 bases and J by 2 bases, and 7 bases separated the two germline ends. CDR1 and CDR2 from the germline V gene are MNHEY and SMNVEV (reference sequence). The CDR3 length is 13 residues.

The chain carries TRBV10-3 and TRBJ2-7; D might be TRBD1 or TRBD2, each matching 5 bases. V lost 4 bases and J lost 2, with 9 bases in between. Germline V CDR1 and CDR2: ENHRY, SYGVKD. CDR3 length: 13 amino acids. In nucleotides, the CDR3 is TGTGCCATCAGTGCCGGGGCCCCCTACGAGCAGTACTTC. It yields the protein CAISAGAPYEQYF.

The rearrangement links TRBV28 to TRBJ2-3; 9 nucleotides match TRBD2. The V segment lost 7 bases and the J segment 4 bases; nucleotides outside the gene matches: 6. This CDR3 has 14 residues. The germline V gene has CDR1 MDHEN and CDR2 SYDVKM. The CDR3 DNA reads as TGTGCCAGCACCCTGGGACTAGCCGCAGATACGCAGTATTTT. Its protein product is CASTLGLAADTQYF.

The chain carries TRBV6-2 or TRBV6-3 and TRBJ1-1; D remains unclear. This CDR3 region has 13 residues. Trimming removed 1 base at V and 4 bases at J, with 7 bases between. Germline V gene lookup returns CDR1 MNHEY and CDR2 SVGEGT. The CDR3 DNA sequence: TGTGCCAGCAGTTACTTCTCGGTCACTGAAGCTTTCTTT. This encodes CASSYFSVTEAFF.

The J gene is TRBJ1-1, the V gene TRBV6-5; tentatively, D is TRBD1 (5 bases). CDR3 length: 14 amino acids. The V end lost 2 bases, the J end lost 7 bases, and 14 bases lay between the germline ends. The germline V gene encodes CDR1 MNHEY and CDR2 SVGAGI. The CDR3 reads CASSYLDRSDEAFF. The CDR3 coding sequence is TGTGCCAGCAGTTACCTCGACAGATCAGATGAAGCTTTCTTT.

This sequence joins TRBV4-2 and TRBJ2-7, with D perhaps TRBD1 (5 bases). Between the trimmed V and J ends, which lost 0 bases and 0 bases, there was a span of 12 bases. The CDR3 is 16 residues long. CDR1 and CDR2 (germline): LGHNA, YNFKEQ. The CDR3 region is CASSQERTTSSYEQYF. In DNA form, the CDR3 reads TGTGCCAGCAGCCAAGAGAGGACAACGAGCTCCTACGAGCAGTACTTC.

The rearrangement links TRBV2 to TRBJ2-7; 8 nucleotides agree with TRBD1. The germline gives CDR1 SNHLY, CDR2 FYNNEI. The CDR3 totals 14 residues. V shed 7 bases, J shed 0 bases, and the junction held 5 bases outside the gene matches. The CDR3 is CASKRQGSSYEQYF. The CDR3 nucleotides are TGTGCCAGCAAAAGACAGGGGAGCTCCTACGAGCAGTACTTC. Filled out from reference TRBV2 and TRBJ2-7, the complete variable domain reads EPEVTQTPSHQVTQMGQEVILRCVPISNHLYFYWYRQILGQKVEFLVSFYNNEISEKSEIFDDQFSVERPDGSNFTLKIRSTKLEDSAMYFCASKRQGSSYEQYFGPGTRLTVT.

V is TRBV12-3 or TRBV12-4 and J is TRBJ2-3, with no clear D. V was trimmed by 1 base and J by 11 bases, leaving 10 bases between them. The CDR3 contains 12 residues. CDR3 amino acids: CASSLEATLQYF. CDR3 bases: TGTGCCAGCAGTTTAGAGGCTACCCTGCAGTATTTT.

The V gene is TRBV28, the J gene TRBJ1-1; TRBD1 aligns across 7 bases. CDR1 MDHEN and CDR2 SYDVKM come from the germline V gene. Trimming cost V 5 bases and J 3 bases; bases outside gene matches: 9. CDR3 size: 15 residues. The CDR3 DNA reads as TGTGCCAGCAGTGAGACAGGGCTAGGGGACACTGAAGCTTTCTTT. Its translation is CASSETGLGDTEAFF.

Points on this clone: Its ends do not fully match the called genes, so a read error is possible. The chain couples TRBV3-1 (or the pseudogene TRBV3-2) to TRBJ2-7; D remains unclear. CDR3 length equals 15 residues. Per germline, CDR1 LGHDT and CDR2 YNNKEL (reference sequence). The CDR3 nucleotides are TGTGCCAGCAGCGAAGACCAGGACGGGTCCTACGAGCAGTACTTC. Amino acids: CASSEDQDGSYEQYF.